The TCR beta chain under discussion was sequenced for a study of beta chain features in type 1 diabetes. Study-level findings and limits: Shortening that was moderate but significant affected the TCRB CDR3s of Type 1 diabetes patients in all four CD4+ subsets.

The CDR3 covers 15 residues. J gave up 2 bases and V 0 bases, and 1 base lay outside the gene matches. CDR1 is SEHNR, CDR2 FQNEAQ, per germline (reference sequence). As every portion of the isolated RNA was reverse transcribed, the sequencing read expressed TCRB transcripts. Assay used: immunoSEQ multiplex PCR; TCRdb lists only in-frame clones, some missing. The top ten clones hold 0.6% to 0.9% of a sample with more than 100,000 clones, around 8.8% of them seen once. There was one heparinised blood draw per donor, averaging about 110 mL. Cell sorting via CD45RO/CCR7/CD25/CD127/CD95/CD27 was performed to obtain CD4+ naive, central memory, regulatory and stem cell-like memory cells. The purity of all sorted populations exceeded 95%. This clone was counted a few times. Its target is unknown.

This receptor was obtained from a man aged 30 to 39 with type 1 diabetes. This chain links TRBV7-9 with TRBJ2-1; TRBD1 aligns across 7 bases. The sample comprised central memory CD4+ T cells from blood. The CDR3 loop is CASSLAQGAYNEQFF. CDR3 sequence (DNA): TGTGCCAGCAGCTTAGCCCAGGGGGCCTACAATGAGCAGTTCTTC.